This entry describes one T cell receptor (beta chain). Its specificity is not known. CDR1 and CDR2 (germline): MNHEY, SMNVEV (reference sequence). There are 15 residues in the CDR3. The V gene end was trimmed by 4 bases and the J gene end by 4 bases; junction bases not matched to a gene: 9. TCRdb keeps only in-frame clones here, not all; method: immunoSEQ multiplex PCR. The table shows over 100,000 clones, with 80% to 95% occurring only once. These data originate in a study of CD4+ T cells in melanoma. Study conclusions and caveats: Neoantigen-specific CD4+ T cells in melanoma reportedly had diverse differentiation states. A reported correlation linked neoantigen-specific CD4+ T cells to CD8+, macrophage and B cell function.

The sequence derives from a human donor with melanoma. The source material was peripheral blood. The chain is built from TRBV27 and TRBJ1-2, with 7 bases matching TRBD1. CDR3 amino acids: CASSWGGGGAYGYTF. CDR3 DNA: TGTGCCAGCAGTTGGGGGGGAGGGGGCGCCTATGGCTACACCTTC.